Each of the 22 T cell receptor beta chains below was sequenced from the same sample in a study of read filtering for tumor transcriptome and immune sequencing. Molecular barcoded adaptors covering alpha/delta and beta/gamma chains were used on 400 ng RNA. TCRdb reanalysed the reads using MiXCR and keeps one entry per CDR3 protein. The table records 130,000 or so distinct CDR3 sequences, about 12% of them present only once. Material: a population of CD138-negative cells sorted from bone marrow. The receptors come from a donor at least 40 years old with multiple myeloma.

Details on this clonotype: A single base separates this from a much larger clone, so it may be a read error. The chain combines TRBV5-1 with TRBJ2-5; unclear D gene. Germline CDR1 reads SGHRS; CDR2 reads YFSETQ. CDR3 length: 14 residues. The CDR3 bases are TGCACCAGCAGCTTATGGGCAGAGCAAGAGACCCAGTACTTC. As protein: CTSSLWAEQETQYF. The variable domain in full, with the rest retrieved from reference TRBV5-1 and TRBJ2-5, is KAGVTQTPRYLIKTRGQQVTLSCSPISGHRSVSWYQQTPGQGLQFLFEYFSETQRNKGNFPGRFSGRQFSNSRSEMNVSTLELGDSALYLCTSSLWAEQETQYFGPGTRLLVL.

The chain uses TRBV7-9 and TRBJ2-7; possibly TRBD2 for D (6 bases). Germline CDR1 SEHNR, CDR2 FQNEAQ (reference sequence). This CDR3 is built from 15 residues. Trimming removed 5 bases from V and 4 bases from J, with 18 bases in between. This chain's CDR3 is CASSLPLAGSYEQYF. The DNA of the CDR3 is TGTGCCAGCAGCCTACCCCTCGCGGGATCTTACGAGCAGTACTTC.

Of note for this clonotype: Given a much more abundant clone one base away, this may be a read error. The chain carries TRBV29-1 and TRBJ2-2; D may be TRBD1 (7 bases). This CDR3 region has 15 residues. From germline, CDR1 is SQVTM and CDR2 ANQGSEA. The chain's CDR3 is CSVEAADRNTGGLFF. The CDR3, as DNA: TGCAGCGTTGAGGCCGCGGACAGGAACACCGGGGGGCTGTTTTTT.

In the case of this clonotype: One base away lies a much larger clone, so this may be a sequencing read error. The chain uses TRBV6-2 or TRBV6-3 and TRBJ2-1, with D possibly TRBD2 on 6 matching bases. Germline CDR1 MNHEY, CDR2 SVGEGT. V dropped 5 bases and J dropped 0 bases, with 23 bases sitting between them. The length of the CDR3 is 19 residues. The chain's CDR3 is CASSPHKARGRTSYNEQFF. CDR3 bases: TGTGCCAGCAGTCCACATAAGGCCCGTGGGAGGACCTCCTACAATGAGCAGTTCTTC.

This clonotype was seen more than once but under ten times. The conserved phenylalanine or tryptophan normally closing the CDR3 is absent here, so this likely arose from a read error. J is TRBJ2-7 and V is TRBV19; 8 nucleotides align to TRBD2. The CDR3 runs to 14 residues. CDR1 is LNHDA, CDR2 SQIVND, per germline (reference sequence). Trimming removed 4 bases from V and 4 bases from J; junction bases left unmatched: 6. CDR3 protein: CASSRYGGGYEQYL. CDR3 DNA: TGTGCCAGTAGTAGGTACGGGGGGGGATACGAGCAGTACCTC.

The table lists this clonotype with many counts. The chain links TRBV7-6 to TRBJ2-1; 9 nucleotides align to TRBD1. Trimming removed 2 bases from V and 5 bases from J; junction bases left unmatched: 4. The CDR3 loop spans 15 amino acids. Germline-derived CDR1 and CDR2 are SGHVS and FNYEAQ. CDR3: CASSLRGQGDNEQFF. The CDR3, as DNA: TGTGCCAGCAGCTTACGGGGACAGGGCGACAATGAGCAGTTCTTC.

This clonotype was counted at least ten times. The chain recombines TRBV6-2 or TRBV6-3 with TRBJ2-1; D is possibly TRBD1 or TRBD2 (6 bases each). The V end lost 5 bases, the J end lost 6 bases, and 20 bases lay between the germline ends. The germline V gene encodes CDR1 MNHEY and CDR2 SVGEGT. This CDR3 has 16 residues. The CDR3 region has the DNA TGTGCCAGCAGTCCCCGCGGAGGGGGGAAATTCAATGAGCAGTTCTTC. Translated, it gives CASSPRGGGKFNEQFF.

This clonotype was counted at least ten times. V and J are TRBV19 and TRBJ2-3; 8 bases agree with TRBD1. The trim removed 5 bases at V and 6 bases at J, leaving 7 bases unmatched. Germline loops: CDR1 LNHDA, CDR2 SQIVND (reference sequence). This CDR3 has 14 amino acids. DNA of the CDR3: TGTGCCAGTAGTGCAGGGGGCATGTCGGATACGCAGTATTTT. As protein: CASSAGGMSDTQYF.

This clonotype was seen a few times. CDR3 nucleotides: TGTGCCAGCAGCCAAGATTTACTCGGGACCCAGTACTTC. Amino acids: CASSQDLLGTQYF. The chain uses TRBV14 and TRBJ2-5; D gene uncertain. CDR1 is SGHDN and CDR2 is FVKESK in the germline V gene. The CDR3 is 13 residues long. V was pared by 0 bases and J by 7 bases, with 9 bases between.

About this clonotype: This may be a read error, as it is one base from a much larger clone. The chain uses TRBV4-2 and TRBJ2-2; 14 bases align to TRBD2. This CDR3 comprises 17 residues. Germline V gives CDR1 LGHNA, CDR2 YNFKEQ. CDR3 protein: CASSQRGTSGSPGELLF. CDR3 bases: TGTGCCAGCAGCCAAAGGGGGACTAGCGGGAGCCCCGGGGAGCTGCTTTTT.

This CDR3 is CASSYPETQYF. In DNA form, the CDR3 reads TGTGCCAGCAGTTATCCAGAGACCCAGTACTTC. This sequence joins TRBV2 and TRBJ2-5; D is uncertain. With 5 bases removed from V and 4 bases from J, the gap between germline ends came to 5 bases. Germline loops: CDR1 SNHLY, CDR2 FYNNEI. CDR3 size: 11 residues.

This clonotype was seen repeatedly, ten times or more. The chain carries TRBV12-3 or TRBV12-4 and TRBJ2-7; D not certain. CDR3 length equals 13 residues. Trimming cost V 6 bases and J 1 base, with 10 bases left between them. The CDR3 here is CASSPTRSYEQYF. CDR3 sequence (DNA): TGTGCCAGCAGCCCGACCAGATCCTACGAGCAGTACTTC.

This clonotype was counted ten times or more. The chain is built from TRBV10-3 and TRBJ1-5, with a possible D match to TRBD1 (5 bases). V was pared by 3 bases and J by 7 bases, with 22 bases between. The CDR3 totals 17 residues. Looked up from germline, CDR1 is ENHRY and CDR2 is SYGVKD. The CDR3 here is CAISDPDAKGPGQPQHF. The CDR3 DNA reads TGTGCCATCAGTGATCCGGACGCTAAGGGGCCGGGGCAGCCCCAGCATTTT.

The rearrangement links TRBV20-1 to TRBJ2-7, with 8 bases fitting TRBD1. V shed 0 bases and J 2 bases; nucleotides not matched to a gene: 6. Germline CDR1 reads DFQATT; CDR2 reads SNEGSKA (reference sequence). The CDR3 totals 15 residues. In nucleotides, the CDR3 is TGCAGTGCTAGAGAGGTTCAGGGGGCGCCCTACGAGCAGTACTTC. This codes for CSAREVQGAPYEQYF.

In this sample, this clonotype turned up a few times. This sequence joins TRBV5-1 and TRBJ2-1, with TRBD2 matching 11 bases. The CDR3 loop spans 15 amino acids. Trimming took 4 bases from V and 9 from J; bases not matched to a gene: 9. CDR1 SGHRS and CDR2 YFSETQ come from the germline V gene. This CDR3 is CASSPASGRWTEQFF. CDR3 nucleotide sequence: TGCGCCAGCAGCCCAGCTAGCGGGAGGTGGACTGAGCAGTTCTTC.

In its sample, this clonotype was seen many times. V usage is TRBV12-3 or TRBV12-4 and J usage is TRBJ2-2; 8 nucleotides match TRBD2. This CDR3 has 14 residues. V lost 4 bases and J lost 6; bases outside the gene matches: 4. The CDR3 DNA reads TGTGCCAGCAGTTCGGGACTAGGGGCCGGGGAGCTGTTTTTT. As protein: CASSSGLGAGELFF.

The rearrangement joins TRBV5-1 to TRBJ1-1; TRBD1 aligns across 8 bases. The length of the CDR3 is 16 residues. J lost 3 bases, V lost 3 bases, and 10 bases had no gene match. Germline lookup yields CDR1 SGHRS and CDR2 YFSETQ. The CDR3 here is CASSSGGAQGDTEAFF. The CDR3 DNA is TGCGCCAGCAGCTCGGGAGGGGCACAGGGGGACACTGAAGCTTTCTTT.

This clonotype appeared many times. This rearrangement joins TRBV4-1 to TRBJ1-1; the D is unclear. V was shortened by 2 bases and J by 3 bases, with 22 bases between the two germline ends. The CDR3 is 18 residues long. CDR1 is MGHRA and CDR2 is YSYEKL in the germline V gene. CDR3 in amino acids: CASSQSGPKSILYTEAFF. The DNA for the CDR3 is TGCGCCAGCAGCCAATCAGGCCCAAAGAGTATATTGTACACTGAAGCTTTCTTT.

This chain uses TRBV2 with TRBJ2-5; 7 bases are a match to TRBD1. The junction had 4 bases not matched to a gene; V was cut back by 1 base and J by 5 bases. The CDR3 is 14 residues long. Looked up from germline, CDR1 is SNHLY and CDR2 is FYNNEI. CDR3 in amino acids: CASSEDRGSETQYF. The CDR3 DNA follows: TGTGCCAGCAGTGAAGACAGGGGATCCGAGACCCAGTACTTC.

The DNA for the CDR3 is TGTGCCAGCAGCTTGTTCCAGGGGCCCGGAAATGAGCAGTTCTTC. This translates into CASSLFQGPGNEQFF. V is TRBV5-4 and J is TRBJ2-1; a possible D gene is TRBD1 (6 bases). The V and J ends lost 1 base and 7 bases respectively, with 15 bases between them. The CDR3 runs 15 residues. Germline CDR1 and CDR2: SGHNT and YYREEE (reference sequence).

On this clonotype: A much bigger clone sits one base away, suggesting this may be a read error. The chain carries TRBV20-1 and TRBJ2-7, with D perhaps matching TRBD1 or TRBD2 (5 bases each). This CDR3 has 16 residues. Looked up from germline, CDR1 is DFQATT and CDR2 is SNEGSKA (reference sequence). The CDR3 is CSARDMTGRFSYVQYF. The CDR3 DNA reads TGCAGTGCTAGAGATATGACGGGACGCTTCTCCTACGTGCAGTACTTC.

Points on this clonotype: A read error may produce the germline difference seen at one junction end. V and J are TRBV20-1 and TRBJ2-1; D is possibly TRBD2 (6 bases). Germline CDR1 is DFQATT and CDR2 is SNEGSKA (reference sequence). This CDR3 region has 17 residues. The CDR3 DNA is TGCAGTGCCATAGGCGCACTAGCCCGAAGCTCCTACAATGAGCTGTTCTTC. Its protein product is CSAIGALARSSYNELFF.